This TCR beta chain was sequenced during a study of molecular identifiers for immune sequencing clone quantification. This clonotype has ten or more counts. Investigators produced naive CD8 libraries from 20,000 to 1,000,000 sorted cells, drawing on 10%, 30% or 50% RNA. V was cut by 5 bases and J by 4 bases, with 15 bases left in between. Germline V lookup: CDR1 MNHEY, CDR2 SVGAGI. The CDR3 is 15 amino acids. TCRdb passed the PCR reads through MiXCR, listing each CDR3 protein once. Among about 320,000 distinct CDR3 sequences listed, about a fifth were seen once. The TCR comes from a human donor in good health. Some libraries in this study had Jurkat cell RNA spiked in. The chain couples TRBV6-5 to TRBJ1-5; D is unresolved. Sample: naive CD8+ T cells from blood, with Jurkat cell RNA spiked in. Subset given: FACS-sorted CD8+CD4-CCR7+CD45RA+ naive T cells. The CDR3, as DNA: TGTGCCAGCAGTGCCTTTGGGCCCGAGAATCAGCCCCAGCATTTT. Translation: CASSAFGPENQPQHF.